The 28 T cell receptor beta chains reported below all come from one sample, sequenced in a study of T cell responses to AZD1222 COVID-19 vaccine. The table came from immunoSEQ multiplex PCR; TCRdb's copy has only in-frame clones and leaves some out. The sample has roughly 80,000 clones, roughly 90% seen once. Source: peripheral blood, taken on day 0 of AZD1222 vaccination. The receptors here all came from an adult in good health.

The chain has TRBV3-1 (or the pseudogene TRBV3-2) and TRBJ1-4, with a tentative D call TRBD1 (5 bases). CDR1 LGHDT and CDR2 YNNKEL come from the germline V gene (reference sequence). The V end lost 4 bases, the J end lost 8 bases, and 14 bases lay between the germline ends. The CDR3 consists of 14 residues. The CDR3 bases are TGTGCCAGCAGCCTCCAGGGAATGGGCGAAAAACTGTTTTTT. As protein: CASSLQGMGEKLFF.

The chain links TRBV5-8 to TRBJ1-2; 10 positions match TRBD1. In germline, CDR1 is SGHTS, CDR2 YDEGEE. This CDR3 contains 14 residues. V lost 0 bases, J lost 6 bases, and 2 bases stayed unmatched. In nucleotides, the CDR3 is TGTGCCAGCAGCTTGGAGGGGACAGGGGATGGCTACACCTTC. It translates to CASSLEGTGDGYTF.

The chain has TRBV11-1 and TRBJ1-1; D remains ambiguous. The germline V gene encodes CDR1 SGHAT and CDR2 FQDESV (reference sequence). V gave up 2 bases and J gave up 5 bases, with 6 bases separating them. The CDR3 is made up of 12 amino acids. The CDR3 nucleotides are TGTGCCAGCAGCTTATTAGGGACTGAAGCTTTCTTT. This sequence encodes CASSLLGTEAFF.

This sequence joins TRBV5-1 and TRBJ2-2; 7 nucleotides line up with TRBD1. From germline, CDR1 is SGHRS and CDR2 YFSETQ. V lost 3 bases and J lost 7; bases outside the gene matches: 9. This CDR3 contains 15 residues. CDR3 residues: CASSWDSSPLGELFF. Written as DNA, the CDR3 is TGCGCCAGCAGCTGGGACAGTAGCCCCCTCGGGGAGCTGTTTTTT.

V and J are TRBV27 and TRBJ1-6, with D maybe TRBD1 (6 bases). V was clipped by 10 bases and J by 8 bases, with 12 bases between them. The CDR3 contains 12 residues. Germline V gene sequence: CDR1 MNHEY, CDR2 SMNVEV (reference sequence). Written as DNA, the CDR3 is TGTGCCACCCGACAGGCAGATTCACCCCTCCACTTT. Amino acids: CATRQADSPLHF.

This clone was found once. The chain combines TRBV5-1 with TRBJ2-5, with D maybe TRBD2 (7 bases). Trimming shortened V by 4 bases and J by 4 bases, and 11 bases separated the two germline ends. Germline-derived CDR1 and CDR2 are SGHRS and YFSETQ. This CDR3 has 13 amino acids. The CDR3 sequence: CASSRGGRETQYF. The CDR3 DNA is TGCGCCAGCAGCAGGGGGGGGCGAGAGACCCAGTACTTC.

The CDR3 region is CASSQDQLNTEAFF. CDR3 in DNA: TGTGCCAGCAGCCAAGATCAGTTGAACACTGAAGCTTTCTTT. The V gene is TRBV4-2, the J gene TRBJ1-1; D call uncertain. V lost 0 bases and J 0 bases, leaving 5 bases between the germline ends. The CDR3 sequence is 14 residues long. CDR1 is LGHNA and CDR2 is YNFKEQ in the germline V gene.

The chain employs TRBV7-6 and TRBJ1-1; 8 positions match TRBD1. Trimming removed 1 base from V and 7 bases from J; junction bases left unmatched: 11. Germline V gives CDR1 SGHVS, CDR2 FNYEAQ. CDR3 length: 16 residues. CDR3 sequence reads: CASSLEYGRGLGEAFF. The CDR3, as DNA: TGTGCCAGCAGCTTAGAATATGGCAGGGGGCTTGGTGAAGCTTTCTTT.

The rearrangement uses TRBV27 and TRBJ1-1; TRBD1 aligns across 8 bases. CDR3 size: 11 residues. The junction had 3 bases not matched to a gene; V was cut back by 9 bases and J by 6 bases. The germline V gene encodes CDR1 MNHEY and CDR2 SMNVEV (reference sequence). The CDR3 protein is CASRQGPEAFF. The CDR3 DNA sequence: TGTGCCAGTAGACAGGGGCCTGAAGCTTTCTTT.

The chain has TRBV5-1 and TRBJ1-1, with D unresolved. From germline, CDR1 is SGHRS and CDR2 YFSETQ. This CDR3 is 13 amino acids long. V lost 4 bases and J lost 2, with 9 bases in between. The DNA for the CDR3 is TGCGCCAGCAGCCTCTGGGGTAACACTGAAGCTTTCTTT. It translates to CASSLWGNTEAFF.

CDR3 DNA sequence: TGTGCCAGCAGCGTGGGACACCGTCTGGACGAGCAGTACTTC. This encodes CASSVGHRLDEQYF. The chain links TRBV9 to TRBJ2-7; possible D gene TRBD1, 6 bases. The CDR3 sequence is 14 residues long. Trimming stripped 2 bases from V and 5 bases from J, with 14 bases between. CDR1 and CDR2 (germline): SGDLS, YYNGEE.

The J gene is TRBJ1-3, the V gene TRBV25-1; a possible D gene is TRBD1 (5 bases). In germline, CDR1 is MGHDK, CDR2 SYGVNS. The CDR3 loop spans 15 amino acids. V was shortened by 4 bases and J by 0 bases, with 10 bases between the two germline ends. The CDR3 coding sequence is TGTGCCAGCAGTGTGCCAGGGAGCTCTGGAAACACCATATATTTT. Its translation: CASSVPGSSGNTIYF. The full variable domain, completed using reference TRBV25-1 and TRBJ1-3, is EADIYQTPRYLVIGTGKKITLECSQTMGHDKMYWYQQDPGMELHLIHYSYGVNSTEKGDLSSESTVSRIRTEHFPLTLESARPSHTSQYLCASSVPGSSGNTIYFGEGSWLTVV.

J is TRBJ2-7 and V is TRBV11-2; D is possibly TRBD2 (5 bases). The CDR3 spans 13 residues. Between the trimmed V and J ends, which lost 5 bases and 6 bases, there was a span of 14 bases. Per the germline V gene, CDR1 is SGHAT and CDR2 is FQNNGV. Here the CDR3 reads CASSTRTASEQYF. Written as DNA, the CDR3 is TGTGCCAGCAGCACGAGGACTGCCTCCGAGCAGTACTTC. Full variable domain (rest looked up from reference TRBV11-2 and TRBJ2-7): EAGVAQSPRYKIIEKRQSVAFWCNPISGHATLYWYQQILGQGPKLLIQFQNNGVVDDSQLPKDRFSAERLKGVDSTLKIQPAKLEDSAVYLCASSTRTASEQYFGPGTRLTVT.

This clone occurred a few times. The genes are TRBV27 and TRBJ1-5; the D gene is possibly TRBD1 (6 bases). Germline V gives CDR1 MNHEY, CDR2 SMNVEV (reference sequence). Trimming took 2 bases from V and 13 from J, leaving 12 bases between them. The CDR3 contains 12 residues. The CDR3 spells CASSLPQGPQHF. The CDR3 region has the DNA TGTGCCAGCAGTTTACCTCAGGGGCCACAGCATTTT.

The CDR3 coding sequence is TGTGCCAGCAGCTCCGGGCCTAATGAAAAACTGTTTTTT. As protein: CASSSGPNEKLFF. The V gene is TRBV7-9, the J gene TRBJ1-4; unclear D gene. The V gene's germline CDR1 is SEHNR and CDR2 FQNEAQ (reference sequence). Trimming took off 4 bases at V and 3 bases at J, with 6 bases between the two ends. The CDR3 spans 13 residues.

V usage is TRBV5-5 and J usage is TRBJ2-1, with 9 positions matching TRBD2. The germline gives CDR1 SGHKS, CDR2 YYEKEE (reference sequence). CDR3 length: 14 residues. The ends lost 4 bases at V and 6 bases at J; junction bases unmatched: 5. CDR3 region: CASSPLTSGNEQFF. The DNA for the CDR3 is TGTGCCAGCAGCCCGCTGACTAGCGGCAATGAGCAGTTCTTC.

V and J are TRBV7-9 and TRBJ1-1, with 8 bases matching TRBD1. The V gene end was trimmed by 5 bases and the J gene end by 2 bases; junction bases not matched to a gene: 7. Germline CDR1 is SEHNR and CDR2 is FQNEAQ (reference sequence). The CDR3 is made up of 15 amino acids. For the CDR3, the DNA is TGTGCCAGCAGCCCACCGGCAGGGGGCAACACTGAAGCTTTCTTT. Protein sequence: CASSPPAGGNTEAFF.

CDR3 region: CASSLGGDSYEQYF. The CDR3 nucleotides are TGTGCCAGCAGCTTGGGCGGGGATAGCTACGAGCAGTACTTC. V gene TRBV5-6 combines with J gene TRBJ2-7; tentative D call: TRBD2 (6 bases). The CDR3 contains 14 residues. Germline-derived CDR1 and CDR2 are SGHDT and YYEEEE. V lost 0 bases to trimming and J lost 3 bases, with 10 bases between them.

In DNA, the CDR3 is TGTGCCAGCTCACCAATCCGGGACGAGAACAATGAGCAGTTCTTC. Amino acid sequence: CASSPIRDENNEQFF. The chain uses TRBV18 and TRBJ2-1; D might be TRBD1 or TRBD2, each matching 5 bases. V was shortened by 2 bases and J by 5 bases, with 13 bases between the two germline ends. The CDR3 covers 15 residues. Per the germline V gene, CDR1 is KGHSH and CDR2 is LQKENI.

The CDR3 protein is CASTWDTDTQYF. DNA of the CDR3: TGTGCCAGCACCTGGGACACAGATACGCAGTATTTT. The chain employs TRBV2 and TRBJ2-3; D call uncertain. This CDR3 is 12 amino acids long. Germline CDR1 is SNHLY and CDR2 is FYNNEI. The germline V and J ends were trimmed by 7 bases and 2 bases, with 7 bases remaining between them. Full variable domain (missing parts from reference TRBV2 and TRBJ2-3): EPEVTQTPSHQVTQMGQEVILRCVPISNHLYFYWYRQILGQKVEFLVSFYNNEISEKSEIFDDQFSVERPDGSNFTLKIRSTKLEDSAMYFCASTWDTDTQYFGPGTRLTVL.

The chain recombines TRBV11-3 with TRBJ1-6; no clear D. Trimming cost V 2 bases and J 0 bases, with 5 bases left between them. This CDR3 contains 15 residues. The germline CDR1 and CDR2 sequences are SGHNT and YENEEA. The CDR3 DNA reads TGTGCCAGCAGCTTAATAAGCTCCTATAATTCACCCCTCCACTTT. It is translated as CASSLISSYNSPLHF. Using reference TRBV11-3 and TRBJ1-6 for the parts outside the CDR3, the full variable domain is EAGVVQSPRYKIIEKKQPVAFWCNPISGHNTLYWYLQNLGQGPELLIRYENEEAVDDSQLPKDRFSAERLKGVDSTLKIQPAELGDSAVYLCASSLISSYNSPLHFGNGTRLTVT.

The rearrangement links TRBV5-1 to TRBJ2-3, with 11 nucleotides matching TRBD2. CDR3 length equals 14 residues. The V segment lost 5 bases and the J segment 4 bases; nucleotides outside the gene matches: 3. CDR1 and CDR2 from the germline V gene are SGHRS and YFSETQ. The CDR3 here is CASRASGGSDTQYF. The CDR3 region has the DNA TGCGCCAGCAGGGCTAGCGGGGGGTCAGATACGCAGTATTTT.

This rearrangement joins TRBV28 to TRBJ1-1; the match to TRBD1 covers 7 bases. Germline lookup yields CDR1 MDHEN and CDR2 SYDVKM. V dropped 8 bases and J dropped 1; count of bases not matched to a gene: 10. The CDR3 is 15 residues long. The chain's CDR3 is CASLIYGTANTEAFF. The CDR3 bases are TGTGCCAGCCTTATCTACGGGACAGCGAACACTGAAGCTTTCTTT.

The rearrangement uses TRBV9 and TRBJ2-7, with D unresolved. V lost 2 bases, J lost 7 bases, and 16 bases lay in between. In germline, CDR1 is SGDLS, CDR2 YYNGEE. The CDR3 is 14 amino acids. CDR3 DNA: TGTGCCAGCAGCGTGGAAGCGTCTTGGGGTGAGCAGTACTTC. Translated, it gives CASSVEASWGEQYF.

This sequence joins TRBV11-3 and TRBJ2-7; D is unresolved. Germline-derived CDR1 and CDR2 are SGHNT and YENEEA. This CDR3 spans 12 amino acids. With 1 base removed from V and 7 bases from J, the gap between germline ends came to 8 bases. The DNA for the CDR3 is TGTGCCAGCAGCTTAGGGTCTCAGGAGCAGTACTTC. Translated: CASSLGSQEQYF. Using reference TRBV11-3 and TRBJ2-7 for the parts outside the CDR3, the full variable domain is EAGVVQSPRYKIIEKKQPVAFWCNPISGHNTLYWYLQNLGQGPELLIRYENEEAVDDSQLPKDRFSAERLKGVDSTLKIQPAELGDSAVYLCASSLGSQEQYFGPGTRLTVT.

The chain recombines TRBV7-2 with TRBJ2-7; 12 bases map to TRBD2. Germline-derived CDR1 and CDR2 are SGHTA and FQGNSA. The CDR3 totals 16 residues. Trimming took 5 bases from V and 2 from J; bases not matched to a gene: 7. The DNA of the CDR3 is TGTGCCAGCAGCCCTAGGACTAGCGGGGCCGCCTACGAGCAGTACTTC. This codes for CASSPRTSGAAYEQYF.

For the CDR3, the DNA is TGTGCCAGCACCCGGTACACCGGGGAGCTGTTTTTT. Translating gives CASTRYTGELFF. This chain connects TRBV12-3 or TRBV12-4 to TRBJ2-2, with D hard to call. CDR3 length: 12 residues. Deletions cut 7 bases from V and 3 bases from J, with 6 bases between.

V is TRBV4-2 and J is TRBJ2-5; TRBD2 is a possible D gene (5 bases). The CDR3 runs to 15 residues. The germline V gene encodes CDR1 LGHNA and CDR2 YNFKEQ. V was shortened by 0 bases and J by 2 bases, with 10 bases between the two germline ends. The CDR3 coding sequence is TGTGCCAGCAGCCAAGAGGGCAGCGGACAAGAGACCCAGTACTTC. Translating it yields CASSQEGSGQETQYF.